The 17 T cell receptor beta chains below all came from one sample that was sequenced in a study of shared clonotypes between healthy human individuals. TCRdb's copy holds only in-frame clones and misses some; the assay was immunoSEQ multiplex PCR. The sample contains roughly 1.4 million clones, about 98.5% of which appear only once. The specimen sequenced was naive CD4+ T cells sorted from blood. The subset is: CD45RA+ positively selected. The source is a man aged 30 to 45 in good health.

The count of this clone is one. This rearrangement joins TRBV9 to TRBJ2-1; 7 bases map to TRBD2. The CDR3 sequence is 16 residues long. V was pared by 0 bases and J by 6 bases, with 9 bases of the junction left unmatched. The germline V gene has CDR1 SGDLS and CDR2 YYNGEE. The CDR3 DNA reads as TGTGCCAGCAGCGTAGGGCTAGCGGAGGTTCCCAATGAGCAGTTCTTC. It codes for CASSVGLAEVPNEQFF. The variable domain in full, with the rest retrieved from reference TRBV9 and TRBJ2-1, is DSGVTQTPKHLITATGQRVTLRCSPRSGDLSVYWYQQSLDQGLQFLIQYYNGEERAKGNILERFSAQQFPDLHSELNLSSLELGDSALYFCASSVGLAEVPNEQFFGPGTRLTVL.

The gene calls are TRBV5-4 and TRBJ1-2; possible D gene TRBD1, 5 bases. The CDR3 runs 13 residues. Per germline, CDR1 SGHNT and CDR2 YYREEE (reference sequence). V was trimmed by 4 bases and J by 6 bases, leaving 13 bases between them. Written as DNA, the CDR3 is TGTGCCAGCAGCATATTCTCGGGGGATGGCTACACCTTC. It yields the protein CASSIFSGDGYTF. Together with reference TRBV5-4 and TRBJ1-2, the CDR3 gives the full variable domain: ETGVTQSPTHLIKTRGQQVTLRCSSQSGHNTVSWYQQALGQGPQFIFQYYREEENGRGNFPPRFSGLQFPNYSSELNVNALELDDSALYLCASSIFSGDGYTFGSGTRLTVV.

This clone was observed a single time. V usage is TRBV5-5 and J usage is TRBJ1-4; D is undetermined. V was clipped by 1 base and J by 15 bases, with 16 bases between them. CDR1 and CDR2 (germline): SGHKS, YYEKEE (reference sequence). The CDR3 runs to 13 residues. The CDR3 protein is CASSLYWDPTMFF. The CDR3 nucleotides read TGTGCCAGCAGCTTGTATTGGGATCCAACTATGTTTTTT.

The chain couples TRBV5-8 to TRBJ1-5; TRBD1 agrees at 7 bases. V gave up 0 bases and J gave up 4 bases; unmatched junction bases: 4. The CDR3 covers 15 residues. Germline V lookup: CDR1 SGHTS, CDR2 YDEGEE. The CDR3 region is CASSLGQGSNQPQHF. In DNA, the CDR3 is TGTGCCAGCAGCTTGGGACAGGGATCGAATCAGCCCCAGCATTTT.

The chain carries TRBV5-1 and TRBJ2-6, with TRBD1 matching 8 bases. Germline trimming cut 2 bases from V and 3 bases from J; bases unmatched to any gene: 4. Germline V gene data show CDR1 as SGHRS and CDR2 as YFSETQ. The CDR3 contains 16 residues. As DNA, the CDR3 is TGCGCCAGCAGCTTCGGACAGGGCTTTGGGGCCAACGTCCTGACTTTC. This gives the protein CASSFGQGFGANVLTF.

V is TRBV19 and J is TRBJ2-3; no reliable D call. The CDR3 extends over 14 amino acids. Germline-derived CDR1 and CDR2 are LNHDA and SQIVND (reference sequence). The V end was cut by 3 bases, the J end by 2 bases, with 9 bases between. The CDR3 loop reads CASSMLLFTDTQYF. CDR3 nucleotides: TGTGCCAGTAGTATGTTGCTCTTCACAGATACGCAGTATTTT.

Notes on this clone: Other DNA sequences in the same sample also yield this CDR3. This chain joins TRBV5-1 and TRBJ2-2, with 7 bases that match TRBD1. Germline V gene sequence: CDR1 SGHRS, CDR2 YFSETQ. Germline trimming cut 2 bases from V and 0 bases from J; bases unmatched to any gene: 4. The CDR3 has 16 amino acids. The CDR3, as DNA: TGCGCCAGCAGCTTAACCGGGACAGCGAACACCGGGGAGCTGTTTTTT. It encodes CASSLTGTANTGELFF.

This clone was seen once. The V and J genes are TRBV5-4 and TRBJ2-1; possibly TRBD2 for D (5 bases). This CDR3 contains 15 residues. The V end lost 4 bases, the J end lost 0 bases, and 11 bases lay between the germline ends. Germline-derived CDR1 and CDR2 are SGHNT and YYREEE (reference sequence). CDR3 DNA sequence: TGTGCCAGCAGCGCCAGCGGCAGCTCCTACAATGAGCAGTTCTTC. Its protein is CASSASGSSYNEQFF.

The chain combines TRBV2 with TRBJ2-1, with 7 bases identical to TRBD2. The CDR3 sequence is 15 residues long. CDR1 and CDR2 from the germline V gene are SNHLY and FYNNEI. J lost 6 bases, V lost 0 bases, and 5 bases had no gene match. The CDR3 DNA reads TGTGCCAGCAGTGAAGCAAGACTAGCTATCAATGAGCAGTTCTTC. The encoded protein is CASSEARLAINEQFF.

The J gene is TRBJ2-7, the V gene TRBV18; tentatively, D is TRBD1 (5 bases). Looked up from germline, CDR1 is KGHSH and CDR2 is LQKENI. The CDR3 is made up of 12 amino acids. V dropped 5 bases and J dropped 3 bases, with 8 bases sitting between them. This chain's CDR3 is CASSWTIYEQYF. The CDR3 DNA is TGTGCCAGCTCATGGACAATCTACGAGCAGTACTTC.

The chain employs TRBV10-3 and TRBJ2-2, with 12 positions matching TRBD2. V lost 8 bases and J lost 4; bases outside the gene matches: 5. The V gene's germline CDR1 is ENHRY and CDR2 SYGVKD. This CDR3 is 15 amino acids long. The CDR3 nucleotides read TGTGCCATCCAAGCACTAGCGGGGGGCACCGGGGAGCTGTTTTTT. This gives the protein CAIQALAGGTGELFF.

J is TRBJ2-5 and V is TRBV5-1; TRBD2 might be the D (5 bases). The germline CDR1 and CDR2 sequences are SGHRS and YFSETQ. Trimming stripped 5 bases from V and 4 bases from J, with 18 bases between. CDR3 size: 15 residues. The CDR3 loop is CASSPGNVYRETQYF. The CDR3 bases are TGCGCCAGCAGTCCCGGGAATGTATATCGAGAGACCCAGTACTTC. The full variable domain, in which reference TRBV5-1 and TRBJ2-5 provide the parts outside the CDR3, is KAGVTQTPRYLIKTRGQQVTLSCSPISGHRSVSWYQQTPGQGLQFLFEYFSETQRNKGNFPGRFSGRQFSNSRSEMNVSTLELGDSALYLCASSPGNVYRETQYFGPGTRLLVL.

CDR3 sequence reads: CASSLTSASSYNEQFF. CDR3 bases: TGTGCCAGCAGCTTAACGTCAGCGAGCTCCTACAATGAGCAGTTCTTC. This sequence joins TRBV7-6 and TRBJ2-1; D remains ambiguous. Germline V gives CDR1 SGHVS, CDR2 FNYEAQ. CDR3 length: 16 residues. Trimming stripped 2 bases from V and 0 bases from J, with 11 bases between. Full variable domain (remainder filled in from reference TRBV7-6 and TRBJ2-1): GAGVSQSPRYKVTKRGQDVALRCDPISGHVSLYWYRQALGQGPEFLTYFNYEAQQDKSGLPNDRFSAERPEGSISTLTIQRTEQRDSAMYRCASSLTSASSYNEQFFGPGTRLTVL.

A word on this clone: The sample has other DNA sequences that encode this CDR3 too. The genes are TRBV28 and TRBJ1-1; D is perhaps TRBD1 (5 bases). Germline V lookup: CDR1 MDHEN, CDR2 SYDVKM. V was pared by 2 bases and J by 5 bases, with 9 bases between. CDR3 length equals 13 residues. The CDR3 DNA reads TGTGCCAGCAGTTTAAGGGGAAAGACTGAAGCTTTCTTT. This codes for CASSLRGKTEAFF.

The chain carries TRBV27 and TRBJ2-5; D not certain. V was pared by 3 bases and J by 1 base, with 6 bases between. The germline gives CDR1 MNHEY, CDR2 SMNVEV (reference sequence). This CDR3 is 13 amino acids long. The CDR3 DNA reads TGTGCCAGCAGTTTTTACCTCCAAGAGACCCAGTACTTC. Translation: CASSFYLQETQYF.

The genes are TRBV7-3 and TRBJ2-1; D not resolved. V lost 2 bases and J 9 bases, leaving 11 bases between the germline ends. The CDR3 loop spans 13 amino acids. Germline lookup yields CDR1 SGHTA and CDR2 FQGTGA. Here the CDR3 reads CASSLVRLSEQFF. Here the CDR3 DNA reads TGTGCCAGCAGCTTAGTTCGGCTCAGTGAGCAGTTCTTC. Full variable domain (missing parts from reference TRBV7-3 and TRBJ2-1): GAGVSQTPSNKVTEKGKYVELRCDPISGHTALYWYRQSLGQGPEFLIYFQGTGAADDSGLPNDRFFAVRPEGSVSTLKIQRTERGDSAVYLCASSLVRLSEQFFGPGTRLTVL.

J is TRBJ2-7 and V is TRBV28; D is ambiguous. V lost 7 bases to trimming and J lost 6 bases, with 10 bases between them. The germline gives CDR1 MDHEN, CDR2 SYDVKM. This CDR3 spans 11 amino acids. CDR3 DNA sequence: TGTGCCAGCAAACTATTGGGCGAGCAGTACTTC. Translating it yields CASKLLGEQYF.